This T cell receptor (beta chain) is from a study of T cell changes during pregnancy in multiple sclerosis. The CDR3 totals 16 residues. V lost 4 bases, J lost 0 bases, and 8 bases stayed unmatched. Per the germline V gene, CDR1 is SGHRS and CDR2 is YFSETQ. Clones were read by immunoSEQ multiplex PCR, and TCRdb kept only the in-frame ones, dropping some. The sample has about 39,000 clones, about 93% seen once. The specimen was CD4+ T cells from peripheral blood mononuclear cells, collected in the third trimester of pregnancy. The receptor comes from a female donor in good health, enrolled as a control in a pregnancy study. The chain couples TRBV5-1 to TRBJ1-1; 8 nucleotides agree with TRBD1. The CDR3 coding sequence is TGCGCCAGCAGCCCCGGGACAGGTGTCATGAACACTGAAGCTTTCTTT. It translates to CASSPGTGVMNTEAFF.